The count of the clone carrying this T cell receptor (beta chain) is one. The sample is drawn from a study of technical replicates of blood from a few donors. With V trimmed by 7 bases and J by 2 bases, 6 bases remained unmatched. Germline V gives CDR1 MRHNA, CDR2 SNTAGT. This CDR3 is built from 14 residues. Profiled with immunoSEQ multiplex PCR; TCRdb holds only in-frame clones, not every one. The data show about 78,000 clones, over 90% seen once. This receptor was taken from a human donor in good health. This chain uses TRBV6-4 with TRBJ2-3; TRBD1 aligns across 7 bases. The sequencing sample was made of T cells isolated from PBMCs. The CDR3 spells CASKMGQTTDTQYF. CDR3 DNA sequence: TGTGCCAGCAAAATGGGACAGACCACAGATACGCAGTATTTT.